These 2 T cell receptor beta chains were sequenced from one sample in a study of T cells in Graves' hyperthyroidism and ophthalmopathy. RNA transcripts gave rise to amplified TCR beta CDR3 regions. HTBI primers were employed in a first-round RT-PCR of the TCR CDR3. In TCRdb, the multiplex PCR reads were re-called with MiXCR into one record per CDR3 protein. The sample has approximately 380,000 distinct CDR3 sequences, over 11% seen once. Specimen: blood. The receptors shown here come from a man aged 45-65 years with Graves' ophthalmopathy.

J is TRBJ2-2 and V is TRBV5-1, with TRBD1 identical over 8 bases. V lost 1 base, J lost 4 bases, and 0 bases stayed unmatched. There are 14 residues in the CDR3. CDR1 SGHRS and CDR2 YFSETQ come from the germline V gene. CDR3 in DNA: TGCGCCAGCAGCTTGACAGGGGGCACCGGGGAGCTGTTTTTT. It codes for CASSLTGGTGELFF.

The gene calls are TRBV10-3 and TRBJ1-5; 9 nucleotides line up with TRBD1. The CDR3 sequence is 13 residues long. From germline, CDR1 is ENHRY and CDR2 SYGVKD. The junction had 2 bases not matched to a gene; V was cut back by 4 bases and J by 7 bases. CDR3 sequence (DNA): TGTGCCATCAGTGGGACAGGGGAACAGCCCCAGCATTTT. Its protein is CAISGTGEQPQHF.